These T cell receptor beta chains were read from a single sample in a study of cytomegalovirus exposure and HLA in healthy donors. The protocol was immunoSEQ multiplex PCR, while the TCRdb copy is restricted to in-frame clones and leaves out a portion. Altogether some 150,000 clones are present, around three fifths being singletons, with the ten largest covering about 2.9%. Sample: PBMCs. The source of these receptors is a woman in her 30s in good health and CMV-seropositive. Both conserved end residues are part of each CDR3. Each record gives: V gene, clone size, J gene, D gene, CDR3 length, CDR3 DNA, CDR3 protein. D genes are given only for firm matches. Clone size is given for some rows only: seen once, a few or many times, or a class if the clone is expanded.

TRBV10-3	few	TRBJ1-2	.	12	TGTGCCATCAGTGAGGACAGCCCTGGCTACACCTTC	CAISEDSPGYTF
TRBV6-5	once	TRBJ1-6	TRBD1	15	TGTGCCAGCAGTCTGGACAGGGAAATTAATTCACCCCTCCACTTT	CASSLDREINSPLHF
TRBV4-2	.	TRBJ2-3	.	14	TGTGCCAGCAGCCAAGGTGAGATGTCAGATACGCAGTATTTT	CASSQGEMSDTQYF
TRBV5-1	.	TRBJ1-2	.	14	TGCGCCAGCAGCTCGAACAGGGACCACTATGGCTACACCTTC	CASSSNRDHYGYTF
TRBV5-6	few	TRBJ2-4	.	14	TGTGCCAGCAGCTTTAGGCAGGCAGGAAACATTCAGTACTTC	CASSFRQAGNIQYF
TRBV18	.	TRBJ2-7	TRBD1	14	TGTGCCAGCTCACCGGGGACAGTTTCCTACGAGCAGTACTTC	CASSPGTVSYEQYF
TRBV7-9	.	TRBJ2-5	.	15	TGTGCCAGCAGCTTAGGTCGAGCGAACCAAGAGACCCAGTACTTC	CASSLGRANQETQYF
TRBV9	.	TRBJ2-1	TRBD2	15	TGTGCCAGCAGCGTAGGGAGCGGGAGCGGTAATGAGCAGTTCTTC	CASSVGSGSGNEQFF
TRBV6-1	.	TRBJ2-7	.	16	TGTGCCAGCAGTGAATTCTCCGCGGAACCGGCCTACGAGCAGTACTTC	CASSEFSAEPAYEQYF
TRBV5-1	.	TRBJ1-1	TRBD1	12	TGCGCCAGCAGCTGGGGACAGGGTGAAGCTTTCTTT	CASSWGQGEAFF
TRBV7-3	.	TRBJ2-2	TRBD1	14	TGTGCCAGCAGCCGACAGGGTAGCACCGGGGAGCTGTTTTTT	CASSRQGSTGELFF
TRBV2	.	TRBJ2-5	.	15	TGTGCCAGCAGTAACTCTCGGGGGTTCCAAGAGACCCAGTACTTC	CASSNSRGFQETQYF
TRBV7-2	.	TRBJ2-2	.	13	TGTGCCAGCAGCTCCGCGTACACCGGGGAGCTGTTTTTT	CASSSAYTGELFF
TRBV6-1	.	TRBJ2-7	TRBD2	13	TGTGCCAGCCGCCTAGCGGCCGCCTACGAGCAGTACTTC	CASRLAAAYEQYF
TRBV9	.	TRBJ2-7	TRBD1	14	TGTGCCAGCAGCGCCCGGGACAGCTCCTACGAGCAGTACTTC	CASSARDSSYEQYF
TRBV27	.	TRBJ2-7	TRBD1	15	TGTGCCACTTCGCCTTCTGGGACAGGGGAGGGCGAGCAGTACTTC	CATSPSGTGEGEQYF
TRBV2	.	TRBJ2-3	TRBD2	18	TGTGCCAGCAGACGAGGGGCACTAGCGGGGGGGACTACAGATACGCAGTATTTT	CASRRGALAGGTTDTQYF
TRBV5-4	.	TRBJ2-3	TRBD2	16	TGTGCCAGCAGCTTGGGCGGGGCGGGGGGCACAGATACGCAGTATTTT	CASSLGGAGGTDTQYF
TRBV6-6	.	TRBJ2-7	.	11	TGTGCCAGCAGTCCGTATTACGAGCAGTACTTC	CASSPYYEQYF
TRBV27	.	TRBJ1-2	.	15	TGTGCCAGCAGTTTCTCGCAGCGTCGATCCTATGGCTACACCTTC	CASSFSQRRSYGYTF
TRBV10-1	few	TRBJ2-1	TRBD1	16	TGCGCCAGCAGTGACTTTGGACAGGGGACCTACAATGAGCAGTTCTTC	CASSDFGQGTYNEQFF
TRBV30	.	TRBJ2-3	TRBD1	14	TGTGCCGGGAACAGGGGGCGAGTCACAGATACGCAGTATTTT	CAGNRGRVTDTQYF
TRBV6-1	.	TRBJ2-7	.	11	TGTGCCAGCAGTGCCAGTTACGAGCAGTACTTC	CASSASYEQYF
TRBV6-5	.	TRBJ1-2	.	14	TGTGCCAGCAGTCCAGGAACCTATAACTATGGCTACACCTTC	CASSPGTYNYGYTF
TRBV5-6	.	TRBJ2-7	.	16	TGTGCCAGCAGCTTGGGACTGCCTCGTAAAACCTACGAGCAGTACTTC	CASSLGLPRKTYEQYF
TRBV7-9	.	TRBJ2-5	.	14	TGTGCCAGCAGCCCCTTGACTAGTTTGGAGACCCAGTACTTC	CASSPLTSLETQYF
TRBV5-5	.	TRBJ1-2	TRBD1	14	TGTGCCAGCAGCTTCTGGTGGCAGGGGGGCGGCTACACCTTC	CASSFWWQGGGYTF
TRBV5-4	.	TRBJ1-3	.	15	TGTGCCAGCAGCTTGACGGCGGGCTCTGGAAACACCATATATTTT	CASSLTAGSGNTIYF
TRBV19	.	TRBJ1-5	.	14	TGTGCCAGTCGATTACAGGGTCGGAGTCAGCCCCAGCATTTT	CASRLQGRSQPQHF
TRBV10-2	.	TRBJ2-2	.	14	TGCGCCAGCAGTGTAGGCGGGGAGGCCGGGGAGCTGTTTTTT	CASSVGGEAGELFF
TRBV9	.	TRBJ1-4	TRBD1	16	TGTGCCAGCAGCGCCGAACCGGGACAGCTTAATGAAAAACTGTTTTTT	CASSAEPGQLNEKLFF
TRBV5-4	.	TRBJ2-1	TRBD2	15	TGTGCCAGCAGCCCGGTAGCGGGATCCTACAATGAGCAGTTCTTC	CASSPVAGSYNEQFF
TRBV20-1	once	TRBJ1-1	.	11	TGCAGTGCTAGGGCGAACACTGAAGCTTTCTTT	CSARANTEAFF
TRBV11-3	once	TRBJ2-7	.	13	TGTGCCAGCAGCTTAGGAGTCGGTCCCGGGCAGTACTTC	CASSLGVGPGQYF
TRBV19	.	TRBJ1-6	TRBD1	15	TGTGCCAGTAGTGACCGGGACAGGGATGATTCACCCCTCCACTTT	CASSDRDRDDSPLHF
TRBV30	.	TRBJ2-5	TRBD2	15	TGTGCCTGGATGCCAACTAGCGGGGCACAAGAGACCCAGTACTTC	CAWMPTSGAQETQYF
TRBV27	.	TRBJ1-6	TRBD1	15	TGTGCCAGCAGTCGGGGGACAGGGAATAATTCACCCCTCCACTTT	CASSRGTGNNSPLHF